This T cell receptor (beta chain) was profiled in a study of cytomegalovirus exposure and HLA in healthy donors. Study overall: Unique TCRs from HLA-typed donors, about 85 million of them, were held in an early data release.

Germline-derived CDR1 and CDR2 are LGHNA and YSLEER. The V segment lost 0 bases and the J segment 3 bases; nucleotides outside the gene matches: 4. CDR3 size: 15 residues. PCR involved 60 Vbeta and 13 Jbeta primers. Under the authors' procedure: Later reanalysis found 80 million or so unique TCR beta chains, around 10 million of them shared. Produced via immunoSEQ multiplex PCR; TCRdb's table is partial and in-frame only. D and trimming were read from the DNA, whereas the V and J calls and clone size are those reported in that table. The sample holds more than 85,000 clones; around 73% are singletons and the top ten take 8.4%.

The sequenced sample was PBMCs. This chain joins TRBV4-3 and TRBJ1-2, with 7 positions matching TRBD1. The TCR comes from a man aged 35 to 55 in good health and CMV-seronegative. In DNA form, the CDR3 reads TGCGCCAGCAGCCAAGAAGAGGGGGCGGACTATGGCTACACCTTC. Translating gives CASSQEEGADYGYTF.